The next 14 T cell receptor beta chains were all read from a single sample in a study of blood T cell repertoires in COVID-19. Measured with immunoSEQ multiplex PCR; TCRdb has only the in-frame clones, and not every one. The repertoire includes 100,000 to 150,000 clones, about 80% of them detected once, and 3.8% sits in the top ten. Material for sequencing was peripheral blood. These receptors were collected from a woman aged 50 to 60 with acute or convalescent COVID-19.

The chain carries TRBV2 and TRBJ2-3; D not resolved. Germline V gene data show CDR1 as SNHLY and CDR2 as FYNNEI. Trimming took off 0 bases at V and 1 base at J, with 5 bases between the two ends. This CDR3 has 14 amino acids. CDR3 sequence: CASSEAGRTDTQYF. For the CDR3, the DNA is TGTGCCAGCAGTGAAGCTGGGCGCACAGATACGCAGTATTTT. The full variable domain, completed using reference TRBV2 and TRBJ2-3, is EPEVTQTPSHQVTQMGQEVILRCVPISNHLYFYWYRQILGQKVEFLVSFYNNEISEKSEIFDDQFSVERPDGSNFTLKIRSTKLEDSAMYFCASSEAGRTDTQYFGPGTRLTVL.

The chain recombines TRBV6-5 with TRBJ1-4, with 7 bases lining up with TRBD1. The V segment lost 0 bases and the J segment 4 bases; nucleotides outside the gene matches: 2. Germline CDR1 and CDR2: MNHEY and SVGAGI. The CDR3 totals 15 residues. CDR3 nucleotides: TGTGCCAGCAGTTACTCTAGGGACAGTAATGAAAAACTGTTTTTT. Translating it yields CASSYSRDSNEKLFF.

The chain has TRBV2 and TRBJ1-1; D unclear. The CDR3 runs to 14 residues. Per germline, CDR1 SNHLY and CDR2 FYNNEI. Trimming removed 4 bases at V and 0 bases at J, with 9 bases between. CDR3 protein: CASSVTQMNTEAFF. The CDR3, as DNA: TGTGCCAGCAGTGTAACGCAGATGAACACTGAAGCTTTCTTT. Supplemented by reference TRBV2 and TRBJ1-1, the full variable domain reads EPEVTQTPSHQVTQMGQEVILRCVPISNHLYFYWYRQILGQKVEFLVSFYNNEISEKSEIFDDQFSVERPDGSNFTLKIRSTKLEDSAMYFCASSVTQMNTEAFFGQGTRLTVV.

V and J are TRBV19 and TRBJ1-5; weak D call: TRBD1 (6 bases). The CDR3 contains 14 residues. The V and J ends lost 6 bases and 5 bases respectively, with 14 bases between them. In germline, CDR1 is LNHDA, CDR2 SQIVND (reference sequence). CDR3 nucleotides: TGTGCCAGTAGCTTAGGGGGGGATTATCAGCCCCAGCATTTT. This translates into CASSLGGDYQPQHF.

This clone was observed a handful of times. The chain combines TRBV2 with TRBJ1-5, with TRBD1 matching 7 bases. There are 16 residues in the CDR3. The junction had 9 bases not matched to a gene; V was cut back by 5 bases and J by 2 bases. The germline CDR1 and CDR2 sequences are SNHLY and FYNNEI. CDR3 DNA: TGTGCCAGCAGTCAACGACAGGGAGAAGGCAATCAGCCCCAGCATTTT. Its translation is CASSQRQGEGNQPQHF.

The chain is built from TRBV19 and TRBJ2-2, with a tentative D call TRBD2 (5 bases). The CDR3 is 14 residues long. Looked up from germline, CDR1 is LNHDA and CDR2 is SQIVND (reference sequence). Trimming removed 9 bases at V and 7 bases at J, with 18 bases between. CDR3 bases: TGTGCCAGCAGCTTCAGGTGGGGAGACGGGGAGCTGTTTTTT. This gives the protein CASSFRWGDGELFF.

V gene TRBV9 combines with J gene TRBJ1-3, with D possibly matching TRBD1 (5 bases). CDR3 length equals 16 residues. Trimming took off 2 bases at V and 0 bases at J, with 12 bases between the two ends. Germline CDR1 SGDLS, CDR2 YYNGEE. In DNA form, the CDR3 reads TGTGCCAGCAGCGTTTCGGGGGGGTCCTCTGGAAACACCATATATTTT. Its translation: CASSVSGGSSGNTIYF.

V and J are TRBV3-1 (or the pseudogene TRBV3-2) and TRBJ2-1, with TRBD2 matching over 10 bases. With 6 bases clipped from V and 4 bases from J, the junction kept 6 bases outside the gene matches. CDR1 is LGHDT and CDR2 is YNNKEL in the germline V gene (reference sequence). CDR3 size: 15 residues. Here the CDR3 DNA reads TGTGCCAGCAGACAGACTAGCGGGCAATACAATGAGCAGTTCTTC. Translating gives CASRQTSGQYNEQFF.

The genes are TRBV11-2 and TRBJ1-1; D unresolved. Germline CDR1 SGHAT, CDR2 FQNNGV. CDR3 length: 14 amino acids. The V and J ends lost 5 bases and 6 bases respectively, with 16 bases between them. In DNA form, the CDR3 reads TGTGCCAGCAGCCTTTACATCCTCCCAGCTGAAGCTTTCTTT. Encoded protein: CASSLYILPAEAFF.

This clone was counted only a few times. The V call is TRBV5-1, the J call TRBJ2-3, with D possibly TRBD2 on 6 matching bases. The V and J ends lost 0 bases and 4 bases respectively, with 15 bases between them. The germline V gene has CDR1 SGHRS and CDR2 YFSETQ. The CDR3 spans 16 residues. The CDR3 loop reads CASSLGGTWGPDTQYF. CDR3 bases: TGCGCCAGCAGCTTGGGAGGGACTTGGGGCCCAGATACGCAGTATTTT. The complete variable domain, with remaining parts taken from reference TRBV5-1 and TRBJ2-3, reads KAGVTQTPRYLIKTRGQQVTLSCSPISGHRSVSWYQQTPGQGLQFLFEYFSETQRNKGNFPGRFSGRQFSNSRSEMNVSTLELGDSALYLCASSLGGTWGPDTQYFGPGTRLTVL.

The chain joins TRBV7-2 to TRBJ1-1; no clear D gene. The CDR3 covers 17 residues. In germline, CDR1 is SGHTA, CDR2 FQGNSA. V was clipped by 1 base and J by 4 bases, with 19 bases between them. Written as DNA, the CDR3 is TGTGCCAGCAGCTTAGTCGGACTTTTCCAAGGAGGCACTGAAGCTTTCTTT. Translation gives CASSLVGLFQGGTEAFF.

The rearrangement uses TRBV6-5 and TRBJ1-1; D perhaps matches TRBD1 (5 bases). Germline V gene data show CDR1 as MNHEY and CDR2 as SVGAGI. Trimming cost V 6 bases and J 3 bases, with 17 bases left between them. CDR3 length: 15 amino acids. The CDR3 DNA is TGTGCCAGCAGCTATGGGGGGAAGCGGTACACTGAAGCTTTCTTT. It encodes CASSYGGKRYTEAFF.

The CDR3 loop is CASSELAGGSDTQYF. The DNA of the CDR3 is TGTGCCAGCAGTGAACTGGCGGGGGGATCGGATACGCAGTATTTT. J is TRBJ2-3 and V is TRBV6-1; 8 bases line up with TRBD2. The CDR3 extends over 15 amino acids. Trimming took 2 bases from V and 6 from J; bases not matched to a gene: 7. Germline CDR1 reads MNHNS; CDR2 reads SASEGT.

This rearrangement joins TRBV10-1 to TRBJ2-7; TRBD1 might be the D (6 bases). Germline CDR1 reads WNHNN; CDR2 reads SYGVQD (reference sequence). The length of the CDR3 is 13 residues. The V end lost 5 bases, the J end lost 0 bases, and 8 bases lay between the germline ends. In DNA, the CDR3 is TGCGCCAGCAGTACAGGGATCTCCTACGAGCAGTACTTC. It translates to CASSTGISYEQYF.